This record covers a single TCR beta chain. The data are from a study of CD8+ T cells in alopecia areata. In the study overall: Severity was scored as percentage of affected scalp area in treated patients.

The treatment denotes: oral pan-JAK inhibitor, 5-10 mg twice daily. Reverse transcription of extracted RNA yielded cDNA, which provided the sequencing template. Sequencing used immunoSEQ multiplex PCR; TCRdb keeps in-frame clones, though not all of them. The data contain over 60,000 clones, more than 45% of them singletons. V shed 10 bases and J shed 5 bases, with 11 bases lying between them. Germline values: CDR1 LNHDA, CDR2 SQIVND (reference sequence). The CDR3 is 12 amino acids. This TCR was sampled from a human donor with alopecia areata. The sample in question was CD8+ T cells sorted from blood, obtained at approximately week 37, from a patient treated with tofacitinib. The chain combines TRBV19 with TRBJ2-2; D is undetermined. Here the CDR3 reads CATWVETGELFF. As DNA, the CDR3 is TGTGCCACTTGGGTGGAGACCGGGGAGCTGTTTTTT.